One and the same sample provided the 22 T cell receptor beta chains below, sequenced in a study of T cells in Graves' hyperthyroidism and ophthalmopathy (dated by TCRdb to about 2019). Library creation used multiplex PCR. Sequencing was carried out with an Illumina HiSeq 2000. The TCR beta CDR3 regions were amplified from the RNA transcripts. A first-round RT-PCR of the TCR CDR3 used the HTBI primer set with the Qiagen OneStep RT-PCR kit. The public reads were reanalyzed by TCRdb: fastp trimming at Q25, MiXCR alignment, in-frame beta chains only. Identical CDR3 proteins give one entry, which carries the most common genes and DNA. For this sample the table gives fewer than 650,000 distinct CDR3 sequences, of which roughly 14% were detected only once. The leading ten clones occupy about 3.9% of the sample. Sequencing was performed on blood. These receptors were obtained from a middle-aged woman with Graves' ophthalmopathy.

This clonotype showed up many times. The rearrangement uses TRBV15 and TRBJ2-7; D might be TRBD2 (6 bases). The CDR3 extends over 15 amino acids. From germline, CDR1 is LNHNV and CDR2 YYDKDF (reference sequence). Deletions cut 0 bases from V and 2 bases from J, with 11 bases between. The CDR3 nucleotides read TGTGCCACCAGCAGAGATAGCGGCAGGCCCTACGAGCAGTACTTC. As protein: CATSRDSGRPYEQYF. Based on the CDR3 plus reference TRBV15 and TRBJ2-7, the full variable domain is DAMVIQNPRYQVTQFGKPVTLSCSQTLNHNVMYWYQQKSSQAPKLLFHYYDKDFNNEADTPDNFQSRRPNTSFCFLDIRSPGLGDTAMYLCATSRDSGRPYEQYFGPGTRLTVT.

This clonotype was seen ten or more times. This chain connects TRBV27 to TRBJ2-5; D may be TRBD1 (6 bases). The CDR3 loop spans 14 amino acids. Germline V gives CDR1 MNHEY, CDR2 SMNVEV (reference sequence). The V and J ends lost 3 bases and 2 bases respectively, with 10 bases between them. The CDR3 spells CASSFTGYQETQYF. Written as DNA, the CDR3 is TGTGCCAGCAGTTTCACAGGGTATCAAGAGACCCAGTACTTC.

This clonotype has at least ten counts. The J gene is TRBJ2-7, the V gene TRBV2; tentatively, D is TRBD1 or TRBD2 (6 bases each). Germline-derived CDR1 and CDR2 are SNHLY and FYNNEI. This CDR3 is 12 amino acids long. V gave up 6 bases and J gave up 3 bases, with 9 bases separating them. CDR3 nucleotide sequence: TGTGCCAGCAGAGGGGGAGGCTACGAGCAGTACTTC. Its protein product is CASRGGGYEQYF. Full variable domain (rest looked up from reference TRBV2 and TRBJ2-7): EPEVTQTPSHQVTQMGQEVILRCVPISNHLYFYWYRQILGQKVEFLVSFYNNEISEKSEIFDDQFSVERPDGSNFTLKIRSTKLEDSAMYFCASRGGGYEQYFGPGTRLTVT.

In this sample, this clonotype turned up a few times. The chain couples TRBV5-1 to TRBJ2-2; TRBD1 might be the D (5 bases). CDR3 length: 15 amino acids. In germline, CDR1 is SGHRS, CDR2 YFSETQ. V was trimmed by 3 bases and J by 4 bases, leaving 13 bases between them. The CDR3 DNA sequence: TGCGCCAGCAGCTCCCGACAGCCGGGCACCGGGGAGCTGTTTTTT. Translating it yields CASSSRQPGTGELFF. Using reference TRBV5-1 and TRBJ2-2 for the parts outside the CDR3, the full variable domain is KAGVTQTPRYLIKTRGQQVTLSCSPISGHRSVSWYQQTPGQGLQFLFEYFSETQRNKGNFPGRFSGRQFSNSRSEMNVSTLELGDSALYLCASSSRQPGTGELFFGEGSRLTVL.

This clonotype was counted ten times or more. V is TRBV15 and J is TRBJ2-7; 8 bases match TRBD1. Trimming removed 5 bases from V and 6 bases from J; junction bases left unmatched: 12. CDR3 length: 15 residues. Germline V CDR1 and CDR2: LNHNV, YYDKDF (reference sequence). The CDR3, as DNA: TGTGCCACCAGCCTCATCATAGACAGGGGCTCCGAGCAGTACTTC. Translation gives CATSLIIDRGSEQYF.

This clonotype has at least ten counts. The chain employs TRBV6-2 or TRBV6-3 and TRBJ2-5; TRBD2 matches 11 bases. The CDR3 runs to 18 residues. Germline V gene sequence: CDR1 MNHEY, CDR2 SVGEGT. The V and J ends lost 0 bases and 5 bases, in that order; junction bases with no gene match: 11. CDR3 DNA: TGTGCCAGCAGTTACTCGAAGACTAGCGGGACCTCGGGGGAGACCCAGTACTTC. This translates into CASSYSKTSGTSGETQYF.

This clonotype was recorded many times. The rearrangement links TRBV7-9 to TRBJ2-7, with 10 positions matching TRBD2. The CDR3 is made up of 16 amino acids. Germline assignment: CDR1 SEHNR and CDR2 FQNEAQ (reference sequence). V was clipped by 4 bases and J by 5 bases; unmatched bases: 11. The CDR3 loop is CASSSLLAGLANEQYF. CDR3 nucleotide sequence: TGTGCCAGCAGCTCCCTACTAGCGGGACTAGCGAACGAGCAGTACTTC.

This clonotype was seen repeatedly, ten times or more. V and J are TRBV7-2 and TRBJ1-2; D remains unclear. Per the germline V gene, CDR1 is SGHTA and CDR2 is FQGNSA. The CDR3 has 14 residues. Trimming took off 1 base at V and 2 bases at J, with 8 bases between the two ends. CDR3 residues: CASSLVGGNYGYTF. The CDR3 nucleotides read TGTGCCAGCAGCTTAGTTGGCGGGAACTATGGCTACACCTTC.

V is TRBV18 and J is TRBJ2-2, with 7 bases aligning to TRBD1. The V gene end was trimmed by 2 bases and the J gene end by 6 bases; junction bases not matched to a gene: 6. Germline CDR1 KGHSH, CDR2 LQKENI. There are 15 residues in the CDR3. DNA of the CDR3: TGTGCCAGCTCACCAAGAGGGGGCGCGTCCGGGGAGCTGTTTTTT. This sequence encodes CASSPRGGASGELFF.

This clonotype appeared many times. This CDR3 reads CSARVPTLGTEAFF. The DNA for the CDR3 is TGCAGTGCTAGAGTCCCTACACTTGGCACTGAAGCTTTCTTT. V is TRBV20-1 and J is TRBJ1-1; D not certain. V was clipped by 1 base and J by 4 bases, with 13 bases between them. The germline V gene has CDR1 DFQATT and CDR2 SNEGSKA (reference sequence). The CDR3 loop spans 14 amino acids.

This clonotype was found many times. This chain links TRBV28 with TRBJ1-5; D perhaps matches TRBD1 (6 bases). The V end was cut by 10 bases, the J end by 9 bases, with 19 bases between. The germline V gene encodes CDR1 MDHEN and CDR2 SYDVKM. The CDR3 length is 13 residues. Here the CDR3 reads CATGVMGGTPQHF. CDR3 sequence (DNA): TGTGCCACCGGAGTTATGGGGGGCACGCCCCAGCATTTT.

This clonotype was seen more than once but under ten times. The J gene is TRBJ2-5, the V gene TRBV19; TRBD2 aligns across 8 bases. J lost 3 bases, V lost 5 bases, and 5 bases had no gene match. CDR1 LNHDA and CDR2 SQIVND come from the germline V gene (reference sequence). There are 14 residues in the CDR3. The CDR3 bases are TGTGCCAGTAGTTTTGAAGCGGGAGAAGAGACCCAGTACTTC. It specifies CASSFEAGEETQYF.

For this clonotype: A much larger clone is a single base away; this may be a read error. DNA of the CDR3: TGTGCCAGCAGCTCAACCCTTGGTCAGCCCCAGCATTTT. Translation: CASSSTLGQPQHF. This chain joins TRBV7-9 and TRBJ1-5; D is unclear. Per the germline V gene, CDR1 is SEHNR and CDR2 is FQNEAQ (reference sequence). The length of the CDR3 is 13 residues. Trimming took 4 bases from V and 6 from J, leaving 10 bases between them.

In the case of this clonotype: A much bigger clone sits one base away, suggesting this may be a read error. The chain combines TRBV30 with TRBJ1-1; D may be TRBD1 (5 bases). The CDR3 loop spans 11 amino acids. Germline CDR1 GTSNPN, CDR2 SVGIG (reference sequence). The CDR3 DNA is TGTGCCTGGACTAGGGGCACTGGAGCTTTCTTT. Amino acids: CAWTRGTGAFF. Combining the CDR3 with reference TRBV30 and TRBJ1-1 gives the whole variable domain SQTIHQWPATLVQPVGSPLSLECTVEGTSNPNLYWYRQAAGRGLQLLFYSVGIGQISSEVPQNLSASRPQDRQFILSSKKLLLSDSGFYLCAWTRGTGAFFGQGTRLTVV.

This clonotype was seen repeatedly, ten times or more. V and J are TRBV20-1 and TRBJ2-5, with 10 nucleotides matching TRBD1. The trim removed 3 bases at V and 5 bases at J, leaving 9 bases unmatched. The CDR3 runs to 15 residues. Germline V gene sequence: CDR1 DFQATT, CDR2 SNEGSKA (reference sequence). CDR3 sequence (DNA): TGCAGTGCTAGTCGGGACAGGGGCCTCGTGGAGACCCAGTACTTC. It codes for CSASRDRGLVETQYF.

For this clonotype: An end of the junction differs from the germline gene, which may be a read error. The chain links TRBV6-2 or TRBV6-3 to TRBJ1-1; D is perhaps TRBD1 (5 bases). Germline V lookup: CDR1 MNHEY, CDR2 SVGEGT. The CDR3 is made up of 13 amino acids. For the CDR3, the DNA is TGTGCCAGCGGTTACTCGGAGAGGGGTGAAGCTTTCTTT. Amino acids: CASGYSERGEAFF.

In this sample, this clonotype turned up a few times. The V gene is TRBV20-1, the J gene TRBJ1-2; maybe TRBD1 (5 bases). V lost 5 bases and J lost 0, with 10 bases in between. CDR1 and CDR2 (germline): DFQATT, SNEGSKA (reference sequence). This CDR3 spans 13 amino acids. The CDR3 DNA is TGCAGTGCTCTAGACAGTCCTAACTATGGCTACACCTTC. This gives the protein CSALDSPNYGYTF.

This clonotype has at least ten counts. The chain joins TRBV7-9 to TRBJ2-5; tentatively, D is TRBD1 (6 bases). V was pared by 5 bases and J by 5 bases, with 12 bases between. The germline V gene has CDR1 SEHNR and CDR2 FQNEAQ (reference sequence). The CDR3 runs to 13 residues. The chain's CDR3 is CASSPRQVETQYF. The CDR3, as DNA: TGTGCCAGCAGCCCCAGACAGGTTGAGACCCAGTACTTC. The full variable domain, completed using reference TRBV7-9 and TRBJ2-5, is DTGVSQNPRHKITKRGQNVTFRCDPISEHNRLYWYRQTLGQGPEFLTYFQNEAQLEKSRLLSDRFSAERPKGSFSTLEIQRTEQGDSAMYLCASSPRQVETQYFGPGTRLLVL.

The chain uses TRBV12-3 or TRBV12-4 and TRBJ1-3; D not certain. Trimming stripped 4 bases from V and 4 bases from J, with 8 bases between. There are 13 residues in the CDR3. This CDR3 reads CASSWERGNTIYF. DNA for the CDR3: TGTGCCAGCAGTTGGGAAAGAGGAAACACCATATATTTT.

The sample holds many counts of this clonotype. The genes are TRBV29-1 and TRBJ1-1; D may be TRBD1 (5 bases). Germline values: CDR1 SQVTM, CDR2 ANQGSEA. Trimming pared 6 bases from V and 3 bases from J, leaving 14 bases between. The CDR3 is made up of 13 amino acids. For the CDR3, the DNA is TGCAGCGTCGCGGGACTCCTCTACACTGAAGCTTTCTTT. This gives the protein CSVAGLLYTEAFF.

In this sample, this clonotype turned up many times. The chain couples TRBV12-5 to TRBJ2-7, with a possible D match to TRBD1 (5 bases). This CDR3 region has 13 residues. The germline gives CDR1 LGHNT, CDR2 FRNRAP. Trimming stripped 6 bases from V and 2 bases from J, with 11 bases between. The CDR3 is CASGQDTTYEQYF. The CDR3 DNA reads TGTGCTAGTGGCCAGGACACCACCTACGAGCAGTACTTC. The full variable domain, its missing parts supplied by reference TRBV12-5 and TRBJ2-7, is DARVTQTPRHKVTEMGQEVTMRCQPILGHNTVFWYRQTMMQGLELLAYFRNRAPLDDSGMPKDRFSAEMPDATLATLKIQPSEPRDSAVYFCASGQDTTYEQYFGPGTRLTVT.

The chain's CDR3 is CASSLARGRVAGNTIYF. The CDR3 DNA follows: TGTGCCAGCAGCTTAGCGAGGGGAAGAGTCGCGGGAAACACCATATATTTT. The genes are TRBV7-2 and TRBJ1-3, with TRBD1 as a possible D gene (5 bases). Germline V lookup: CDR1 SGHTA, CDR2 FQGNSA. The CDR3 totals 17 residues. V lost 0 bases and J 4 bases, leaving 16 bases between the germline ends.